This TCR beta chain was sequenced in a study of spatial heterogeneity in lung cancer. The overall study: Beta-chain sequences consistently outnumbered alpha-chain sequences in detection. On average, each unique TCR and UMI combination appeared more than ten times in raw reads.

Study-wide results and limits: How many expanded intratumoral alpha and beta TCRs were present tracked the tumor mutation count, which was a count of nonsynonymous mutations.

Germline-derived CDR1 and CDR2 are MDHEN and SYDVKM. This CDR3 contains 13 residues. Trimming removed 11 bases at V and 7 bases at J, with 21 bases between. MiXCR, applied by TCRdb to the 5' RACE reads, yields one record per CDR3 protein. The sample has about 3,000 distinct CDR3 sequences, 10% to 11% seen once. This clonotype was picked up a small number of times. The antigen is not known. Described time point: sample taken at primary tumor resection. Unsorted whole RNA from tumor, nontumor lung or frozen PBMC underwent sequencing. The V call is TRBV28, the J call TRBJ2-7, with D possibly being TRBD1 or TRBD2 (6 bases each). Here the sequenced sample was lung tumor tissue, taken at surgery. This receptor was obtained from a male donor with early-stage non-small cell lung cancer. CDR3 bases: TGTGCCGCGGGGCAGGGGCTTTTAAAGGAGCAGTACTTC. Its protein product is CAAGQGLLKEQYF.